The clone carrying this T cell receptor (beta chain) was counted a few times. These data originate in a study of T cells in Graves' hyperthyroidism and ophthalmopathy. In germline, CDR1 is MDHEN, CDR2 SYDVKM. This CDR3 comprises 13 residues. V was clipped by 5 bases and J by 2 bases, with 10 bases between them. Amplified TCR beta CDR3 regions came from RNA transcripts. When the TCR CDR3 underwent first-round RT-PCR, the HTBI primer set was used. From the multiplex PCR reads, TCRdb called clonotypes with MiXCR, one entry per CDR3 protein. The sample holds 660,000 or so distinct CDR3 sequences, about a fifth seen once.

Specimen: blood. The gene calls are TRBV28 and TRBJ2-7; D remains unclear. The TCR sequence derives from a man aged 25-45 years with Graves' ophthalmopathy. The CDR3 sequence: CASSALAPYEQYF. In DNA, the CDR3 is TGTGCCAGCAGTGCCTTGGCACCCTACGAGCAGTACTTC.